The subject of this entry is one T cell receptor beta chain. What it recognizes is unknown. This sample is drawn from a study of STAT3 mutations in large granular lymphocyte leukemia. Trimming cost V 3 bases and J 3 bases, with 11 bases left between them. The CDR3 consists of 14 residues. In germline, CDR1 is LGHNA, CDR2 YSLEER. Findings of the study overall: Every T-cell large granular lymphocyte leukemia patient had at least one immunodominant TCR beta clonotype. Treatment regimens differed across patients between samplings. In several patients, dominant TCR clone burden exceeded STAT3 mutant burden, suggesting STAT3 mutation arose secondarily.

Some clones are missing from TCRdb's copy, which holds only in-frame ones; the method was immunoSEQ multiplex PCR. The profile shows about 42,000 clones, about three quarters of them singletons. The sequence was collected from a human donor with T large granular lymphocyte leukemia. Some clones in this sample may be carry-over from other donors' samples. The rearrangement links TRBV4-3 to TRBJ1-2; no reliable D call. What was sequenced was PBMCs. Here the CDR3 reads CASSQEGSYYGYTF. CDR3 sequence (DNA): TGCGCCAGCAGCCAGGAGGGATCCTACTATGGCTACACCTTC.